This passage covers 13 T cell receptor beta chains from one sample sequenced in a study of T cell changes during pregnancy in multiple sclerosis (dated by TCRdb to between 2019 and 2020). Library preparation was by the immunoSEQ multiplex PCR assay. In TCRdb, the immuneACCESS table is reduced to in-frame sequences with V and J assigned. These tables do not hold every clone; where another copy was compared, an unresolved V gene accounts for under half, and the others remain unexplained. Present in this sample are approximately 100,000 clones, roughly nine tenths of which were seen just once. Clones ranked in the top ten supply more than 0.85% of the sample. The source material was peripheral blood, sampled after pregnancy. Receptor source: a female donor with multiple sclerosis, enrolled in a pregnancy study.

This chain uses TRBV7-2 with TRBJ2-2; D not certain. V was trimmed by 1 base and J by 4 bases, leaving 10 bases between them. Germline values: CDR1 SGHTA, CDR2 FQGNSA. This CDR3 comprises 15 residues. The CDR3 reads CASSLGPATTGELFF. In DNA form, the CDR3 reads TGTGCCAGCAGCTTAGGCCCCGCTACCACCGGGGAGCTGTTTTTT.

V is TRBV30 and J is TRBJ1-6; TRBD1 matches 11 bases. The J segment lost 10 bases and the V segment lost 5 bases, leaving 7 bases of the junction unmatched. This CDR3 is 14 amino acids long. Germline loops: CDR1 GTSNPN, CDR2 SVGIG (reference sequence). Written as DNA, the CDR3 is TGTGCCTGGCGGACAGGGGGCTTGGGGTCACCCCTCCACTTT. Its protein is CAWRTGGLGSPLHF.

In DNA, the CDR3 is TGTGCCAGCAGTGAGACAGGGATTTACGAGCAGTACTTC. Translation: CASSETGIYEQYF. The chain joins TRBV28 to TRBJ2-7, with TRBD1 matching 7 bases. The V segment lost 5 bases and the J segment 4 bases; nucleotides outside the gene matches: 5. This CDR3 is built from 13 residues. CDR1 is MDHEN and CDR2 is SYDVKM in the germline V gene.

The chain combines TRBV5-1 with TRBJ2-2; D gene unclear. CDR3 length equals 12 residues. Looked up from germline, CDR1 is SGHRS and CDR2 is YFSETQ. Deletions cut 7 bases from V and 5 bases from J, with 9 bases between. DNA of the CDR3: TGCGCCAGCTCCGTCGGGACCGGGGAGCTGTTTTTT. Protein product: CASSVGTGELFF.

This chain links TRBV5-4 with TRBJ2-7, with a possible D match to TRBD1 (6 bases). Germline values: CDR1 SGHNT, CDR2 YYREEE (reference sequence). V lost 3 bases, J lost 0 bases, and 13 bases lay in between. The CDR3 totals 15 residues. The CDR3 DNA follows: TGTGCCAGCAGCTGGTGGGGGCCGACCTCCTACGAGCAGTACTTC. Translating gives CASSWWGPTSYEQYF.

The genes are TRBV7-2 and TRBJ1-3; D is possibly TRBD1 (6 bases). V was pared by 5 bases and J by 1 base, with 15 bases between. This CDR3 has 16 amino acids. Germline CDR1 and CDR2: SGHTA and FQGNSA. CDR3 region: CASSRRQRGSGNTIYF. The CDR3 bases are TGTGCCAGCAGCAGACGGCAGAGGGGGTCTGGAAACACCATATATTTT.

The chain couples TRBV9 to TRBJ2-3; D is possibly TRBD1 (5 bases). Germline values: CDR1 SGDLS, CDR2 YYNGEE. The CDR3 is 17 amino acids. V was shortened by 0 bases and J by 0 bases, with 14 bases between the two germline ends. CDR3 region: CASSVVTGVTSTDTQYF. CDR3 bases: TGTGCCAGCAGCGTAGTTACAGGAGTTACTAGCACAGATACGCAGTATTTT.

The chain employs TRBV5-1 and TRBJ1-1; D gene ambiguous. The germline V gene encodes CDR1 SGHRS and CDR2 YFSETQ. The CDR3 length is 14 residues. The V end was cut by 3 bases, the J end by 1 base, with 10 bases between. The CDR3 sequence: CASSSQVGNTEAFF. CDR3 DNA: TGCGCCAGCAGCTCGCAGGTAGGGAACACTGAAGCTTTCTTT.

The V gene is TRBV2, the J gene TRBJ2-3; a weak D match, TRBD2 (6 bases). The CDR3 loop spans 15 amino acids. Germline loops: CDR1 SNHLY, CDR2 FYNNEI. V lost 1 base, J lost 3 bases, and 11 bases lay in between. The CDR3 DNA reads TGTGCCAGCAGTGAAGGTCTCCGGGGGACAGATACGCAGTATTTT. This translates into CASSEGLRGTDTQYF. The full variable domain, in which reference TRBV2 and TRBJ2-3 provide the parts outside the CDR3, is EPEVTQTPSHQVTQMGQEVILRCVPISNHLYFYWYRQILGQKVEFLVSFYNNEISEKSEIFDDQFSVERPDGSNFTLKIRSTKLEDSAMYFCASSEGLRGTDTQYFGPGTRLTVL.

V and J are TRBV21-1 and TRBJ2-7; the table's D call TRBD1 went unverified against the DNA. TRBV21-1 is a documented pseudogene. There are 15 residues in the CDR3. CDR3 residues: CASSSRDRLYYEQYF. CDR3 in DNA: TGTGCCAGCAGCAGCCGGGACAGGCTCTACTACGAGCAGTACTTC.

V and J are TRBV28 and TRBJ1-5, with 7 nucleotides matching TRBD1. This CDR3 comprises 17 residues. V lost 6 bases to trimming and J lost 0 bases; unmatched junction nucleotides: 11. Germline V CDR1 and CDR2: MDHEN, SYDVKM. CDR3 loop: CASRPRGGGYSNQPQHF. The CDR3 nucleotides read TGTGCCAGCAGGCCCCGCGGAGGGGGCTATAGCAATCAGCCCCAGCATTTT.

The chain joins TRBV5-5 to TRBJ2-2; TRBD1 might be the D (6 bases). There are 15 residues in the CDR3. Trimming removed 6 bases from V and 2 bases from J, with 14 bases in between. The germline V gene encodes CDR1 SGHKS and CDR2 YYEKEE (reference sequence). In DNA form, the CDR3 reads TGTGCCAGCAAACTCGGGACACTAAACACCGGGGAGCTGTTTTTT. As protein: CASKLGTLNTGELFF.

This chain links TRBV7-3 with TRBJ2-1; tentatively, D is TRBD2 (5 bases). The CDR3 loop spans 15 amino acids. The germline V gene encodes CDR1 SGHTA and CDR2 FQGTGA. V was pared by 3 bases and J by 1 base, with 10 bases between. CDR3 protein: CASSLTTRSYNEQFF. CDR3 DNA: TGTGCCAGCAGCTTGACTACTCGATCCTACAATGAGCAGTTCTTC.